This T cell receptor beta chain was identified during a study of cytomegalovirus exposure and HLA in healthy donors. Overall study context: In a later analysis, the 110 or so validation repertoires were reported to have used the same platform as the roughly 670 first-cohort repertoires.

Clones were read by immunoSEQ multiplex PCR, and TCRdb kept only the in-frame ones, dropping some. The table includes a few hundred thousand clones, more than 75% detected once. Study results and caveats: According to a later analysis, TCR clusters from the first cohort tended to co-occur in the approximately 130 validation repertoires. Researchers counted around 180 TCR beta chains as cytomegalovirus-associated.

As to this clone: The antigen remains undetermined.

It was the roughly 120-subject validation cohort, separate from the roughly 700-subject first cohort, to which the donors belonged. The receptor was derived from a woman between 18 and 30 years old in good health and CMV-seronegative. Material: PBMCs.

The CDR3 DNA follows: TGTGCCAGCAGTGAATCCGAGCGGAGCGCCTACAATGAGCAGTTCTTC. Its protein product is CASSESERSAYNEQFF. V is TRBV6-1 and J is TRBJ2-1; TRBD2 is a possible D gene (5 bases). CDR3 length: 16 residues. The germline V gene has CDR1 MNHNS and CDR2 SASEGT. V was trimmed by 2 bases and J by 2 bases, leaving 13 bases between them.